Each of the 10 T cell receptor beta chains below was sequenced from the same sample in a study of T cell repertoires in cytomegalovirus infection (dated by TCRdb to about 2019). For these TCRs, the target antigens are not known. Sequenced using an Illumina HiSeq 1500. TCRdb reworked the public reads: Q25 trimming with fastp, MiXCR clone assembly, productive beta chains retained. All rows with the same CDR3 protein become a single entry with the most common DNA and genes. The sample data list 680,000 or so distinct CDR3 sequences, and about 30% of these were observed just once. The ten largest account for roughly 20% of the sample. The meaning of the sample's treatment or condition label: in vitro stimulation with specific CMV peptide epitopes to enrich CMV-specific T cells. The source was cultured PBMCs, collected from culture after CMV antigen stimulation. The receptors derive from a human donor in good health (CMV status not recorded). Some clones in this sample may be carry-over from other donors' samples.

The CDR3 loop reads CASSPASVTYNEQFF. DNA of the CDR3: TGTGCCAGCAGCCCCGCCAGTGTGACCTACAATGAGCAGTTCTTC. The chain has TRBV12-3 or TRBV12-4 and TRBJ2-1; D call uncertain. The CDR3 spans 15 residues. Deletions cut 6 bases from V and 2 bases from J, with 14 bases between.

The rearrangement links TRBV2 to TRBJ1-6, with D unclear. CDR1 is SNHLY and CDR2 is FYNNEI in the germline V gene. CDR3 length equals 13 residues. With 6 bases removed from V and 9 bases from J, the gap between germline ends came to 12 bases. The CDR3 is CASSAGSGSPLHF. As DNA, the CDR3 is TGTGCCAGCAGCGCGGGAAGTGGTTCACCCCTCCACTTT.

V is TRBV28 and J is TRBJ1-4; 11 nucleotides match TRBD1. Germline V gene lookup returns CDR1 MDHEN and CDR2 SYDVKM. J lost 6 bases, V lost 5 bases, and 14 bases had no gene match. The CDR3 spans 18 residues. The CDR3 DNA follows: TGTGCCAGCAGTCCAGAAACCTCCCGGGACAGGGGGGATGAAAAACTGTTTTTT. Translating it yields CASSPETSRDRGDEKLFF.

V and J are TRBV10-3 and TRBJ1-4, with 7 bases that match TRBD1. The V gene end was trimmed by 10 bases and the J gene end by 8 bases; junction bases not matched to a gene: 10. The CDR3 loop spans 13 amino acids. Per germline, CDR1 ENHRY and CDR2 SYGVKD. The CDR3, as DNA: TGTGCCACACGGGGGGGGACAGAAGAAAAACTGTTTTTT. Its translation: CATRGGTEEKLFF.

The rearrangement uses TRBV20-1 and TRBJ1-6, with D unclear. Per the germline V gene, CDR1 is DFQATT and CDR2 is SNEGSKA (reference sequence). With 1 base removed from V and 10 bases from J, the gap between germline ends came to 14 bases. The CDR3 runs to 14 residues. The CDR3 spells CSARVSGFNSPLHF. The CDR3 nucleotides are TGCAGTGCTAGAGTCTCTGGGTTTAACTCACCCCTCCACTTT.

This clonotype has a handful of counts. The J gene is TRBJ2-6, the V gene TRBV6-5, with D possibly being TRBD1 (6 bases). The V end was cut by 6 bases, the J end by 0 bases, with 12 bases between. The CDR3 extends over 16 amino acids. CDR1 MNHEY and CDR2 SVGAGI come from the germline V gene. DNA for the CDR3: TGTGCCAGCAGCCAAACAGGGAACTCTGGGGCCAACGTCCTGACTTTC. Translated: CASSQTGNSGANVLTF.

This sequence joins TRBV7-9 and TRBJ2-2; 8 nucleotides agree with TRBD2. V gave up 7 bases and J gave up 4 bases; unmatched junction bases: 8. This CDR3 has 15 amino acids. The V gene's germline CDR1 is SEHNR and CDR2 FQNEAQ (reference sequence). CDR3: CASKLAEGVTGELFF. The CDR3 region has the DNA TGTGCCAGCAAACTAGCGGAGGGGGTCACCGGGGAGCTGTTTTTT.

This clonotype occurred a few times. The chain couples TRBV19 to TRBJ2-3, with 8 bases matching TRBD2. The CDR3 contains 16 residues. V gave up 8 bases and J gave up 1 base; unmatched junction bases: 11. Germline CDR1 reads LNHDA; CDR2 reads SQIVND (reference sequence). This chain's CDR3 is CASCPTLSGGTDTQYF. The CDR3 DNA reads as TGTGCCAGTTGCCCCACCCTTAGCGGGGGCACAGATACGCAGTATTTT.

This clonotype was detected a few times. This rearrangement joins TRBV7-6 to TRBJ2-3; a possible D gene is TRBD2 (6 bases). This CDR3 region has 17 residues. The ends were cut back, 0 bases at V and 6 bases at J, with 19 bases in the middle. Germline V lookup: CDR1 SGHVS, CDR2 FNYEAQ. The CDR3 DNA is TGTGCCAGCAGCTTAGCCCTGGCTAGTGCCGCGGGGGATACGCAGTATTTT. Its protein product is CASSLALASAAGDTQYF.

This clonotype came up many times. The chain joins TRBV7-8 to TRBJ2-7; 7 nucleotides agree with TRBD1. The CDR3 runs to 13 residues. Germline CDR1 is SGHVS and CDR2 is FQNEAQ. Trimming took 5 bases from V and 4 from J; bases not matched to a gene: 5. This chain's CDR3 is CASSQGQLYEQYF. CDR3 sequence (DNA): TGTGCCAGCAGCCAGGGACAGCTTTACGAGCAGTACTTC.